The 10 T cell receptor beta chains given below trace back to one sample, sequenced in a study of T-cell reconstitution after alpha-beta-depleted transplantation in children. Unique molecular identifiers were incorporated into the prepared TCRbeta library. Each CDR3 protein is one row after TCRdb ran MiXCR on the PCR reads. The sample has a few hundred thousand distinct CDR3 sequences; 15% to 20% are singletons. The source material was PBMCs, mostly from graft donor cells, sampled 360 days after TCRalphabeta/CD19-depleted stem cell transplant. The origin of the receptors is a boy in the first two years of life who had a stem cell transplant for Wiskott-Aldrich syndrome, so the T cells may come from the graft donor.

Written as DNA, the CDR3 is TGTGCCAGCAGCTGGCAGACAGGCTACACCTTC. Its protein is CASSWQTGYTF. The V and J genes are TRBV7-9 and TRBJ1-2; D unresolved. The CDR3 consists of 11 residues. The germline V gene encodes CDR1 SEHNR and CDR2 FQNEAQ (reference sequence). V was cut by 4 bases and J by 8 bases, with 8 bases left in between. Complete variable domain (other parts from reference TRBV7-9 and TRBJ1-2): DTGVSQNPRHKITKRGQNVTFRCDPISEHNRLYWYRQTLGQGPEFLTYFQNEAQLEKSRLLSDRFSAERPKGSFSTLEIQRTEQGDSAMYLCASSWQTGYTFGSGTRLTVV.

V usage is TRBV19 and J usage is TRBJ2-7, with TRBD2 matching over 8 bases. The CDR3 contains 15 residues. After removal of 4 bases from V and 0 bases from J, the junction contained 5 bases not matched to a gene. CDR1 LNHDA and CDR2 SQIVND come from the germline V gene (reference sequence). The CDR3 protein is CASSTVAGSSYEQYF. In nucleotides, the CDR3 is TGTGCCAGTAGTACCGTAGCGGGAAGCTCCTACGAGCAGTACTTC.

This clonotype appeared a few times. The rearrangement joins TRBV29-1 to TRBJ2-5, with D uncertain. This CDR3 region has 13 residues. The germline gives CDR1 SQVTM, CDR2 ANQGSEA. With 8 bases removed from V and 2 bases from J, the gap between germline ends came to 15 bases. CDR3 in DNA: TGCAGCCATTCAGGAAAAACTCAAGAGACCCAGTACTTC. Translating it yields CSHSGKTQETQYF.

This clonotype was seen a few times. The chain employs TRBV29-1 and TRBJ1-4; TRBD1 matches at 11 bases. The CDR3 is made up of 15 amino acids. The J segment lost 4 bases and the V segment lost 7 bases, leaving 8 bases of the junction unmatched. In germline, CDR1 is SQVTM, CDR2 ANQGSEA. Here the CDR3 DNA reads TGCAGCGCTCGGACAGGGGGCGTACGTAATGAAAAACTGTTTTTT. The encoded protein is CSARTGGVRNEKLFF.

This clonotype was counted a few times. The DNA of the CDR3 is TGCAGTGCTAGAGGCCCTTTCTCCTACGAGCAGTACTTC. Protein product: CSARGPFSYEQYF. This rearrangement joins TRBV20-1 to TRBJ2-7; no definite D call. Trimming pared 1 base from V and 0 bases from J, leaving 7 bases between. Per the germline V gene, CDR1 is DFQATT and CDR2 is SNEGSKA (reference sequence). There are 13 residues in the CDR3.

This clonotype occurred a few times. The genes are TRBV20-1 and TRBJ1-1; tentatively, D is TRBD1 (6 bases). CDR1 and CDR2 (germline): DFQATT, SNEGSKA (reference sequence). The length of the CDR3 is 16 residues. Trimming removed 1 base at V and 1 base at J, with 16 bases between. CDR3 in amino acids: CSARVAQGWWNTEAFF. The CDR3 DNA reads TGCAGTGCTAGAGTAGCACAGGGCTGGTGGAACACTGAAGCTTTCTTT.

This sequence joins TRBV7-6 and TRBJ2-1, with D hard to call. Trimming removed 0 bases from V and 6 bases from J, with 18 bases in between. The CDR3 sequence is 17 residues long. Germline values: CDR1 SGHVS, CDR2 FNYEAQ. The CDR3 DNA follows: TGTGCCAGCAGCTTAGCGAGAGTCAGGTTGCCGGGCAATGAGCAGTTCTTC. It codes for CASSLARVRLPGNEQFF.

The V call is TRBV2, the J call TRBJ2-2; weak D call: TRBD2 (5 bases). The CDR3 sequence is 14 residues long. CDR1 is SNHLY and CDR2 is FYNNEI in the germline V gene. V lost 6 bases and J lost 5, with 13 bases in between. For the CDR3, the DNA is TGTGCCAGCAGCGTAAATAGGGAGACCGGGGAGCTGTTTTTT. This gives the protein CASSVNRETGELFF.

The chain links TRBV7-9 to TRBJ2-1; a possible D gene is TRBD1 (7 bases). CDR3 size: 17 residues. CDR1 SEHNR and CDR2 FQNEAQ come from the germline V gene (reference sequence). V gave up 1 base and J gave up 0 bases, with 13 bases separating them. CDR3 loop: CASSLVRGANSYNEQFF. The CDR3 coding sequence is TGTGCCAGCAGCTTAGTCAGGGGGGCGAACTCCTACAATGAGCAGTTCTTC.

This clonotype has a handful of counts. CDR3 sequence (DNA): TGTGCCAGCAGTTTGAGGGGTACCAAAAACATTCAGTACTTC. This encodes CASSLRGTKNIQYF. The J gene is TRBJ2-4, the V gene TRBV12-3 or TRBV12-4, with D possibly called TRBD1 or TRBD2 (5 bases each). The CDR3 contains 14 residues. V lost 3 bases and J lost 2, with 8 bases in between.